One sample yielded the 29 T cell receptor beta chains listed below, sequenced in a study of T cells in Graves' hyperthyroidism and ophthalmopathy (dated by TCRdb to about 2019). Libraries were made using multiplex PCR. TCRdb shows the sequencer as Illumina HiSeq 2000. TCR beta CDR3 regions were amplified from RNA transcripts. The first round of RT-PCR for the TCR CDR3 was performed with the HTBI primer set and the Qiagen OneStep RT-PCR kit. TCRdb reanalyzed the raw reads on its own, using fastp at Q25 for trimming and MiXCR for clone calling, and kept in-frame beta chains. Entries that share a CDR3 protein sequence are merged under the most common genes and DNA. This sample holds around 350,000 distinct CDR3 sequences; 15% to 19% were observed only once. The top ten constitute roughly 25% of the sample. The sample taken for sequencing was blood. Every receptor here comes from a woman aged 18-30 years with Graves' hyperthyroidism that later progressed to Graves' ophthalmopathy.

This clonotype was found many times. This rearrangement joins TRBV12-3 or TRBV12-4 to TRBJ2-1, with 8 positions matching TRBD2. This CDR3 has 17 residues. V gave up 3 bases and J gave up 7 bases; unmatched junction bases: 14. The CDR3 region is CASSLIAGLAGLNEQFF. DNA of the CDR3: TGTGCCAGCAGTTTGATTGCGGGGCTAGCGGGTTTAAATGAGCAGTTCTTC.

This clonotype appeared many times. The J gene is TRBJ2-4, the V gene TRBV2; D ambiguous. V was shortened by 4 bases and J by 5 bases, with 3 bases between the two germline ends. Germline V gene sequence: CDR1 SNHLY, CDR2 FYNNEI. This CDR3 has 11 amino acids. Here the CDR3 reads CASSAQNIQYF. For the CDR3, the DNA is TGTGCCAGCAGTGCCCAAAACATTCAGTACTTC.

This clonotype was observed at least ten times. The CDR3 loop reads CASSPERRTQYF. Written as DNA, the CDR3 is TGTGCCAGCAGCCCCGAGAGGAGGACCCAGTACTTC. V usage is TRBV11-2 and J usage is TRBJ2-5; D gene unclear. V gave up 5 bases and J gave up 7 bases, with 11 bases separating them. This CDR3 contains 12 residues. Germline assignment: CDR1 SGHAT and CDR2 FQNNGV.

This clonotype was seen a few times. This chain joins TRBV7-9 and TRBJ2-7; 12 nucleotides line up with TRBD1. The CDR3 loop spans 15 amino acids. V shed 3 bases and J 5 bases; nucleotides not matched to a gene: 5. Germline V gives CDR1 SEHNR, CDR2 FQNEAQ (reference sequence). CDR3 nucleotides: TGTGCCAGCAGCTTTCCCGGGACAGGGGGCCACGAGCAGTACTTC. Residues: CASSFPGTGGHEQYF. Supplemented by reference TRBV7-9 and TRBJ2-7, the full variable domain reads DTGVSQNPRHKITKRGQNVTFRCDPISEHNRLYWYRQTLGQGPEFLTYFQNEAQLEKSRLLSDRFSAERPKGSFSTLEIQRTEQGDSAMYLCASSFPGTGGHEQYFGPGTRLTVT.

This chain connects TRBV7-2 to TRBJ2-7; 8 nucleotides align to TRBD1. Trimming at V came to 2 bases and at J to 1 base, leaving 7 bases not matched to a gene. The length of the CDR3 is 16 residues. Germline V CDR1 and CDR2: SGHTA, FQGNSA. The CDR3 protein is CASSLSLGQVSYEQYF. Here the CDR3 DNA reads TGTGCCAGCAGCTTATCCTTGGGACAGGTGTCCTACGAGCAGTACTTC.

The CDR3 reads CASSEADRDEQYF. The CDR3 region has the DNA TGTGCCAGCAGTGAAGCAGATAGGGACGAGCAGTACTTC. The chain uses TRBV6-4 and TRBJ2-7, with D uncertain. CDR1 and CDR2 from the germline V gene are MRHNA and SNTAGT. Trimming pared 3 bases from V and 5 bases from J, leaving 11 bases between. This CDR3 spans 13 amino acids.

This clonotype appeared many times. This chain joins TRBV7-6 and TRBJ2-7, with a possible D match to TRBD2 (6 bases). The CDR3 sequence is 15 residues long. V lost 0 bases to trimming and J lost 3 bases, with 12 bases between them. Germline V gene sequence: CDR1 SGHVS, CDR2 FNYEAQ. CDR3 coding DNA: TGTGCCAGCAGCTTAGCCGGGACTGATTTCTACGAGCAGTACTTC. Its protein is CASSLAGTDFYEQYF.

The table lists this clonotype with many counts. The chain uses TRBV28 and TRBJ2-7; 12 nucleotides align to TRBD2. The length of the CDR3 is 15 residues. Germline CDR1 MDHEN, CDR2 SYDVKM. J lost 6 bases, V lost 2 bases, and 5 bases had no gene match. CDR3 region: CASSLGGLAGFEQYF. The DNA for the CDR3 is TGTGCCAGCAGTTTAGGCGGACTAGCGGGATTCGAGCAGTACTTC.

This clonotype was observed a few times. J is TRBJ1-5 and V is TRBV19; a possible D gene is TRBD1 (6 bases). The CDR3 is 16 amino acids. V lost 10 bases to trimming and J lost 0 bases, with 19 bases between them. Per the germline V gene, CDR1 is LNHDA and CDR2 is SQIVND (reference sequence). This CDR3 is CATSPGRGGSNQPQHF. CDR3 nucleotide sequence: TGTGCCACCTCCCCTGGAAGAGGGGGTAGCAATCAGCCCCAGCATTTT. Filled out from reference TRBV19 and TRBJ1-5, the complete variable domain reads DGGITQSPKYLFRKEGQNVTLSCEQNLNHDAMYWYRQDPGQGLRLIYYSQIVNDFQKGDIAEGYSVSREKKESFPLTVTSAQKNPTAFYLCATSPGRGGSNQPQHFGDGTRLSIL.

This clonotype was detected ten times or more. This chain connects TRBV20-1 to TRBJ2-7; 7 positions match TRBD1. Trimming took 7 bases from V and 4 from J; bases not matched to a gene: 10. CDR1 and CDR2 (germline): DFQATT, SNEGSKA (reference sequence). The CDR3 has 13 residues. The chain's CDR3 is CSGIPGQQYEQYF. DNA of the CDR3: TGCAGTGGCATCCCGGGACAGCAATACGAGCAGTACTTC.

This clonotype was observed at least ten times. A much more abundant neighbour one base away suggests this may be a read error. The rearrangement joins TRBV28 to TRBJ2-3, with D unresolved. Germline V CDR1 and CDR2: MDHEN, SYDVKM. This CDR3 is built from 13 residues. Trimming pared 6 bases from V and 0 bases from J, leaving 7 bases between. The CDR3 protein is CASREPSTDTQYF. The DNA for the CDR3 is TGTGCCAGCAGGGAACCTAGCACAGATACGCAGTATTTT.

This clonotype occurred a few times. This chain joins TRBV20-1 and TRBJ2-7, with D possibly TRBD1 on 6 matching bases. Trimming removed 6 bases at V and 5 bases at J, with 11 bases between. Germline-derived CDR1 and CDR2 are DFQATT and SNEGSKA (reference sequence). The CDR3 covers 11 residues. In nucleotides, the CDR3 is TGCAGTGCGCAACAGGGTAACGAGCAGTACTTC. Protein: CSAQQGNEQYF.

J is TRBJ2-1 and V is TRBV6-1; TRBD2 matches 14 bases. Germline values: CDR1 MNHNS, CDR2 SASEGT. With 5 bases clipped from V and 3 bases from J, the junction kept 6 bases outside the gene matches. CDR3 length equals 17 residues. The DNA of the CDR3 is TGTGCCAGCAGTTACGGGACTAGCGGGAGCATCTACAATGAGCAGTTCTTC. It yields the protein CASSYGTSGSIYNEQFF.

This clonotype was detected only a few times. The chain combines TRBV19 with TRBJ2-2; 10 bases map to TRBD2. CDR3 length: 14 amino acids. Unmatched junction bases numbered 4, after V lost 7 bases and J lost 5 bases. Germline CDR1 reads LNHDA; CDR2 reads SQIVND (reference sequence). CDR3 sequence: CASNPSGRTGELFF. DNA for the CDR3: TGTGCCAGTAATCCTAGCGGGAGAACCGGGGAGCTGTTTTTT.

This clonotype was detected ten times or more. The chain carries TRBV7-9 and TRBJ2-1; D gene ambiguous. Trimming shortened V by 0 bases and J by 0 bases, and 9 bases separated the two germline ends. The length of the CDR3 is 16 residues. The V gene's germline CDR1 is SEHNR and CDR2 FQNEAQ (reference sequence). CDR3 amino acids: CASSLAPPGSYNEQFF. The CDR3 nucleotides are TGTGCCAGCAGCTTAGCTCCCCCGGGCTCCTACAATGAGCAGTTCTTC.

About this clonotype itself: A much larger clone lies one base from this, so it may be a read error. The chain recombines TRBV20-1 with TRBJ2-1, with 11 bases aligning to TRBD2. V lost 5 bases, J lost 6 bases, and 9 bases stayed unmatched. This CDR3 region has 15 residues. Germline assignment: CDR1 DFQATT and CDR2 SNEGSKA (reference sequence). The CDR3 sequence: CSADQGLAGTNEQFF. CDR3 in DNA: TGCAGTGCTGACCAAGGACTAGCGGGTACCAATGAGCAGTTCTTC.

This clonotype showed up many times. This rearrangement joins TRBV28 to TRBJ1-5, with D perhaps TRBD1 (5 bases). The ends were cut back, 5 bases at V and 0 bases at J, with 14 bases in the middle. The CDR3 sequence is 16 residues long. Germline values: CDR1 MDHEN, CDR2 SYDVKM. The CDR3 region is CASSRKGPYSNQPQHF. In DNA form, the CDR3 reads TGTGCCAGCAGTCGGAAGGGGCCGTATAGCAATCAGCCCCAGCATTTT. Full variable domain (outside the CDR3, taken from reference TRBV28 and TRBJ1-5): DVKVTQSSRYLVKRTGEKVFLECVQDMDHENMFWYRQDPGLGLRLIYFSYDVKMKEKGDIPEGYSVSREKKERFSLILESASTNQTSMYLCASSRKGPYSNQPQHFGDGTRLSIL.

This clonotype was recorded at least ten times. The chain couples TRBV20-1 to TRBJ2-1; perhaps TRBD1 as D (6 bases). The CDR3 is made up of 15 amino acids. The V end lost 3 bases, the J end lost 3 bases, and 15 bases lay between the germline ends. Looked up from germline, CDR1 is DFQATT and CDR2 is SNEGSKA (reference sequence). The CDR3 nucleotides are TGCAGTGCTAGGACGGACAGTGCTAGCTACAATGAGCAGTTCTTC. This gives the protein CSARTDSASYNEQFF.

This clonotype was observed a few times. V usage is TRBV7-9 and J usage is TRBJ1-2, with D hard to call. Trimming removed 4 bases from V and 6 bases from J, with 15 bases in between. Germline V gene lookup returns CDR1 SEHNR and CDR2 FQNEAQ (reference sequence). This CDR3 has 14 amino acids. CDR3 sequence: CASSSSWRDDGYTF. The CDR3 DNA sequence: TGTGCCAGCAGCTCGTCATGGAGGGATGATGGCTACACCTTC.

The rearrangement uses TRBV19 and TRBJ2-2; 7 bases agree with TRBD2. Germline CDR1 LNHDA, CDR2 SQIVND (reference sequence). V was clipped by 5 bases and J by 0 bases; unmatched bases: 3. CDR3 length equals 15 residues. The DNA of the CDR3 is TGTGCCAGTAGTCCTAGCGGACCGAACACCGGGGAGCTGTTTTTT. This gives the protein CASSPSGPNTGELFF.

This clonotype was observed many times. The chain recombines TRBV20-1 with TRBJ2-2; tentative D call: TRBD2 (5 bases). The CDR3 is 14 amino acids. Germline CDR1 is DFQATT and CDR2 is SNEGSKA (reference sequence). V was clipped by 4 bases and J by 0 bases, with 9 bases between them. CDR3 in amino acids: CSAISGANTGELFF. Here the CDR3 DNA reads TGCAGTGCTATCAGCGGAGCGAACACCGGGGAGCTGTTTTTT.

The V and J genes are TRBV4-2 and TRBJ2-1, with TRBD2 identical over 13 bases. The J segment lost 7 bases and the V segment lost 2 bases, leaving 2 bases of the junction unmatched. CDR1 and CDR2 from the germline V gene are LGHNA and YNFKEQ. The CDR3 extends over 15 amino acids. CDR3 DNA: TGTGCCAGCAGCCAATGGACTAGCGGGAGAAATGAGCAGTTCTTC. Amino acid sequence: CASSQWTSGRNEQFF.

The CDR3 region is CSASEQAASREQFF. CDR3 nucleotides: TGCAGTGCTAGTGAGCAAGCCGCATCCCGTGAGCAGTTCTTC. The chain uses TRBV20-1 and TRBJ2-1; D gene ambiguous. CDR1 and CDR2 (germline): DFQATT, SNEGSKA (reference sequence). The V end was cut by 3 bases, the J end by 9 bases, with 18 bases between. This CDR3 comprises 14 residues.

This clonotype has at least ten counts. This chain links TRBV28 with TRBJ1-1, with no clear D. This CDR3 is built from 14 residues. With 3 bases removed from V and 5 bases from J, the gap between germline ends came to 13 bases. Germline V CDR1 and CDR2: MDHEN, SYDVKM. This CDR3 is CASSLTISRTEAFF. In nucleotides, the CDR3 is TGTGCCAGCAGTTTGACCATCAGTAGGACTGAAGCTTTCTTT.

There are many counts of this clonotype. V is TRBV7-8 and J is TRBJ2-5; D is perhaps TRBD1 (5 bases). The CDR3 spans 15 residues. Trimming removed 0 bases at V and 2 bases at J, with 10 bases between. CDR1 is SGHVS, CDR2 FQNEAQ, per germline. CDR3 protein: CASSLAWGVQETQYF. The CDR3 DNA sequence: TGTGCCAGCAGCTTAGCGTGGGGCGTACAAGAGACCCAGTACTTC.

This clonotype appeared a few times. V usage is TRBV28 and J usage is TRBJ2-3; 10 bases line up with TRBD1. The CDR3 length is 16 residues. Germline V gene data show CDR1 as MDHEN and CDR2 as SYDVKM. With V trimmed by 5 bases and J by 4 bases, 9 bases remained unmatched. CDR3 nucleotide sequence: TGTGCCAGCAGTCCACCCGGGACAGGGGTGGCAGATACGCAGTATTTT. It is translated as CASSPPGTGVADTQYF.

This clonotype was seen at least ten times. The chain couples TRBV20-1 to TRBJ2-1; no firm D call. V was shortened by 1 base and J by 0 bases, with 7 bases between the two germline ends. The CDR3 totals 14 residues. The germline V gene encodes CDR1 DFQATT and CDR2 SNEGSKA (reference sequence). Written as DNA, the CDR3 is TGCAGTGCTAGAGGGTCTAGCTCCTACAATGAGCAGTTCTTC. Residues: CSARGSSSYNEQFF.

This clonotype was recorded many times. The genes are TRBV2 and TRBJ2-5; D gene ambiguous. V lost 6 bases to trimming and J lost 7 bases, with 15 bases between them. CDR1 is SNHLY, CDR2 FYNNEI, per germline. This CDR3 contains 13 residues. In nucleotides, the CDR3 is TGTGCCAGCAGGGGTCCTTACTCTGCGACCCAGTACTTC. Amino acids: CASRGPYSATQYF.

V is TRBV28 and J is TRBJ1-5, with D possibly matching TRBD1 (6 bases). The length of the CDR3 is 14 residues. Trimming removed 3 bases at V and 3 bases at J, with 9 bases between. The germline V gene encodes CDR1 MDHEN and CDR2 SYDVKM. DNA for the CDR3: TGTGCCAGCAGTTTGCCAGGGGACAATCAGCCCCAGCATTTT. As protein: CASSLPGDNQPQHF.